The 26 T cell receptor beta chains below all came from one sample that was sequenced in a study of shared clonotypes between healthy human individuals (dated by TCRdb to the early 2020s). The library was built by means of the immunoSEQ multiplex PCR assay. TCRdb mirrors the immuneACCESS table, restricted to in-frame sequences. Some clones are absent from its copies; in checked studies, under half trace to an unresolved V gene, and the reason for the others is unknown. The sample records a few million clones, around 90% of which are singletons. The ten largest clones add up to around 0.4% of the sample. The specimen was naive CD4+ T cells from PBMCs. The cell subset or site label corresponds to: CD45RA+ positively selected. The receptors stem from a man between 18 and 35 years old in good health. Some clones in this sample may be carry-over from other donors' samples.

For the CDR3, the DNA is TGTGCCAGCAGCTTGGAACCCACAGATACGCAGTATTTT. Its translation is CASSLEPTDTQYF. The chain couples TRBV11-2 to TRBJ2-3, with unresolved D. The V end lost 3 bases, the J end lost 2 bases, and 6 bases lay between the germline ends. This CDR3 comprises 13 residues. CDR1 and CDR2 (germline): SGHAT, FQNNGV. Together with reference TRBV11-2 and TRBJ2-3, the CDR3 gives the full variable domain: EAGVAQSPRYKIIEKRQSVAFWCNPISGHATLYWYQQILGQGPKLLIQFQNNGVVDDSQLPKDRFSAERLKGVDSTLKIQPAKLEDSAVYLCASSLEPTDTQYFGPGTRLTVL.

The J gene is TRBJ2-7, the V gene TRBV5-6, with D hard to call. CDR3 size: 15 residues. Trimming took 3 bases from V and 1 from J, leaving 14 bases between them. Germline assignment: CDR1 SGHDT and CDR2 YYEEEE. Written as DNA, the CDR3 is TGTGCCAGCAGCTCACGTACAGCTAGATCCTACGAGCAGTACTTC. The encoded protein is CASSSRTARSYEQYF.

V gene TRBV28 combines with J gene TRBJ2-5; D is undetermined. Germline V gene lookup returns CDR1 MDHEN and CDR2 SYDVKM. The CDR3 covers 17 residues. Trimming took 6 bases from V and 0 from J, leaving 20 bases between them. CDR3 bases: TGTGCCAGCAGCAACTTCAATCCCCCTGGGTACCAAGAGACCCAGTACTTC. Protein product: CASSNFNPPGYQETQYF.

This clone occurred a few times. The chain is built from TRBV9 and TRBJ2-5; 8 positions match TRBD1. Germline V lookup: CDR1 SGDLS, CDR2 YYNGEE. The CDR3 is made up of 15 amino acids. With V trimmed by 4 bases and J by 5 bases, 10 bases remained unmatched. The DNA of the CDR3 is TGTGCCAGCAGCAACCGCCGGGACAGGTCGGAGACCCAGTACTTC. This sequence encodes CASSNRRDRSETQYF. The variable domain in full, completed from reference TRBV9 and TRBJ2-5, reads DSGVTQTPKHLITATGQRVTLRCSPRSGDLSVYWYQQSLDQGLQFLIQYYNGEERAKGNILERFSAQQFPDLHSELNLSSLELGDSALYFCASSNRRDRSETQYFGPGTRLLVL.

For this clone: The same CDR3 also results from other DNA sequences found in this sample. CDR3 nucleotides: TGTGCCATCAGTGACGGGGGCACCGGGGAGCTGTTTTTT. Encoded protein: CAISDGGTGELFF. The gene calls are TRBV10-3 and TRBJ2-2; maybe TRBD2 (6 bases). CDR1 and CDR2 from the germline V gene are ENHRY and SYGVKD. This CDR3 is built from 13 residues. V lost 3 bases, J lost 4 bases, and 6 bases lay in between.

The chain carries TRBV7-8 and TRBJ2-7, with TRBD1 identical over 10 bases. In germline, CDR1 is SGHVS, CDR2 FQNEAQ. Trimming cost V 8 bases and J 6 bases; bases outside gene matches: 13. The CDR3 is 15 residues long. CDR3 nucleotide sequence: TGTGCCAGCGGCCAGGCCGGGACAGGGGCCGCCGAGCAGTACTTC. This encodes CASGQAGTGAAEQYF.

The gene calls are TRBV7-8 and TRBJ2-2, with a possible D match to TRBD2 (6 bases). This CDR3 is 14 amino acids long. Per germline, CDR1 SGHVS and CDR2 FQNEAQ. With 7 bases removed from V and 6 bases from J, the gap between germline ends came to 15 bases. Here the CDR3 reads CASTPTRQSGELFF. The CDR3 DNA sequence: TGTGCCAGCACTCCGACTAGGCAGTCCGGGGAGCTGTTTTTT.

The chain couples TRBV18 to TRBJ2-5, with no clear D. The V gene's germline CDR1 is KGHSH and CDR2 LQKENI. V gave up 0 bases and J gave up 10 bases, with 15 bases separating them. The CDR3 spans 14 residues. The CDR3 DNA reads TGTGCCAGCTCACCACCGGCCGACCAGAGTGACCAGTACTTC. Amino acid sequence: CASSPPADQSDQYF.

This clone was recorded a few times. The chain recombines TRBV2 with TRBJ1-1, with D hard to call. Germline lookup yields CDR1 SNHLY and CDR2 FYNNEI. With 3 bases removed from V and 8 bases from J, the gap between germline ends came to 10 bases. The CDR3 extends over 12 amino acids. Written as DNA, the CDR3 is TGTGCCAGCAGTGAGCGGCAGTTAGAAGCTTTCTTT. It yields the protein CASSERQLEAFF.

The rearrangement uses TRBV19 and TRBJ2-3; 9 nucleotides line up with TRBD1. The ends lost 6 bases at V and 5 bases at J; junction bases unmatched: 9. There are 15 residues in the CDR3. CDR1 and CDR2 (germline): LNHDA, SQIVND (reference sequence). The CDR3 reads CASSPNRGLGDTQYF. In nucleotides, the CDR3 is TGTGCCAGTAGCCCTAACAGGGGGCTTGGAGATACGCAGTATTTT.

DNA for the CDR3: TGTGCCAGCTCACCACAAAGAAGGACAGGGGACGAAAAACTGTTTTTT. Protein sequence: CASSPQRRTGDEKLFF. This chain connects TRBV18 to TRBJ1-4, with 9 bases identical to TRBD1. The germline gives CDR1 KGHSH, CDR2 LQKENI. Trimming cost V 1 base and J 8 bases; bases outside gene matches: 8. The CDR3 covers 16 residues.

J is TRBJ2-7 and V is TRBV19, with D tentatively TRBD1 (6 bases). With 3 bases removed from V and 5 bases from J, the gap between germline ends came to 11 bases. In germline, CDR1 is LNHDA, CDR2 SQIVND (reference sequence). This CDR3 region has 13 residues. The CDR3 sequence is CASSIFRGNEQYF. The DNA for the CDR3 is TGTGCCAGTAGTATCTTCAGGGGCAACGAGCAGTACTTC.

The chain joins TRBV28 to TRBJ1-5; weak D call: TRBD1 (5 bases). The CDR3 has 15 amino acids. Germline V gene lookup returns CDR1 MDHEN and CDR2 SYDVKM. V shed 6 bases and J shed 0 bases, with 12 bases lying between them. CDR3 in DNA: TGTGCCAGCAGACGGGGGGGTAATAGCAATCAGCCCCAGCATTTT. Its translation: CASRRGGNSNQPQHF.

Notes on this clone: This specimen includes other DNA sequences encoding the same CDR3. The rearrangement links TRBV9 to TRBJ2-1; no firm D call. Trimming took 0 bases from V and 0 from J, leaving 7 bases between them. CDR1 is SGDLS, CDR2 YYNGEE, per germline. There are 15 residues in the CDR3. The CDR3 nucleotides are TGTGCCAGCAGCGTAGAAAGCAGCTCCTACAATGAGCAGTTCTTC. Protein sequence: CASSVESSSYNEQFF.

Notes on this clone: This same CDR3 is encoded by further DNA sequences in the sample. The chain joins TRBV9 to TRBJ2-7; TRBD1 matches 9 bases. The germline V gene has CDR1 SGDLS and CDR2 YYNGEE. The CDR3 loop spans 15 amino acids. J was trimmed by 0 bases and V by 3 bases; bases with no gene match: 4. The CDR3 region is CASSAGQGSSYEQYF. The CDR3 DNA reads TGTGCCAGCAGCGCCGGACAGGGGAGCTCCTACGAGCAGTACTTC. Looking up the rest from reference TRBV9 and TRBJ2-7 gives the full variable domain: DSGVTQTPKHLITATGQRVTLRCSPRSGDLSVYWYQQSLDQGLQFLIQYYNGEERAKGNILERFSAQQFPDLHSELNLSSLELGDSALYFCASSAGQGSSYEQYFGPGTRLTVT.

This sequence joins TRBV5-4 and TRBJ2-2; 7 bases match TRBD2. CDR1 SGHNT and CDR2 YYREEE come from the germline V gene (reference sequence). V lost 4 bases and J lost 5; bases outside the gene matches: 17. CDR3 length: 18 residues. CDR3 DNA: TGTGCCAGCAGCCGAAGCCCCTCCAGGACTAGTAGTACCGGGGAGCTGTTTTTT. Its translation is CASSRSPSRTSSTGELFF.

The chain employs TRBV5-1 and TRBJ2-1; D unclear. Trimming took 7 bases from V and 7 from J, leaving 9 bases between them. Germline CDR1 reads SGHRS; CDR2 reads YFSETQ. The CDR3 runs to 11 residues. CDR3 sequence (DNA): TGCGCCAGCGGCCTCAAGAATGAGCAGTTCTTC. Translated: CASGLKNEQFF.

The chain carries TRBV7-2 and TRBJ2-7, with a tentative D call TRBD2 (6 bases). The CDR3 covers 16 residues. CDR1 and CDR2 from the germline V gene are SGHTA and FQGNSA. Trimming removed 2 bases at V and 0 bases at J, with 14 bases between. The CDR3 DNA sequence: TGTGCCAGCAGCTTAAACCCGGGAGCCATCTCCTACGAGCAGTACTTC. Translating it yields CASSLNPGAISYEQYF.

The chain uses TRBV28 and TRBJ1-2; 7 bases are a match to TRBD1. V trimming: 1 base; J trimming: 5 bases; junction bases outside the gene matches: 13. The CDR3 covers 17 residues. CDR1 and CDR2 (germline): MDHEN, SYDVKM. CDR3 nucleotide sequence: TGTGCCAGCAGTTTATCGTCCTTACAGGGGCCCGCTTATGGCTACACCTTC. Translated, it gives CASSLSSLQGPAYGYTF.

The chain has TRBV7-2 and TRBJ2-2; D is unresolved. CDR1 SGHTA and CDR2 FQGNSA come from the germline V gene. Trimming removed 9 bases from V and 1 base from J, with 6 bases in between. The CDR3 totals 12 residues. CDR3 in DNA: TGTGCCAGGACGGTGAACACCGGGGAGCTGTTTTTT. As protein: CARTVNTGELFF.

The V call is TRBV9, the J call TRBJ1-5; no clear D. Germline CDR1 reads SGDLS; CDR2 reads YYNGEE. There are 13 residues in the CDR3. Trimming took off 3 bases at V and 5 bases at J, with 9 bases between the two ends. For the CDR3, the DNA is TGTGCCAGCAGCGCAGGCAGCGATCAGCCCCAGCATTTT. Translation: CASSAGSDQPQHF.

The rearrangement joins TRBV25-1 to TRBJ2-3; 14 bases are shared with TRBD2. Germline trimming cut 4 bases from V and 2 bases from J; bases unmatched to any gene: 5. CDR3 length equals 17 residues. Germline V gives CDR1 MGHDK, CDR2 SYGVNS. The CDR3 DNA reads TGTGCCAGCAGTGTGACTAGCGGGAGGGCCCTCACAGATACGCAGTATTTT. This codes for CASSVTSGRALTDTQYF. Using reference TRBV25-1 and TRBJ2-3 for the parts outside the CDR3, the full variable domain is EADIYQTPRYLVIGTGKKITLECSQTMGHDKMYWYQQDPGMELHLIHYSYGVNSTEKGDLSSESTVSRIRTEHFPLTLESARPSHTSQYLCASSVTSGRALTDTQYFGPGTRLTVL.

The DNA of the CDR3 is TGTGCCAGCTCAACAGGGTACGGGCTCGGGCCCCAGCATTTT. It yields the protein CASSTGYGLGPQHF. This chain links TRBV18 with TRBJ1-5, with D possibly matching TRBD1 (6 bases). The germline V and J ends were trimmed by 5 bases and 9 bases, with 17 bases remaining between them. CDR3 length: 14 amino acids. The germline V gene encodes CDR1 KGHSH and CDR2 LQKENI.

The count of this clone is one. The genes are TRBV5-1 and TRBJ2-7, with D unclear. Germline loops: CDR1 SGHRS, CDR2 YFSETQ. V was cut by 4 bases and J by 3 bases, with 23 bases left in between. This CDR3 has 17 amino acids. CDR3 in amino acids: CASSRGRAQIVLYEQYF. For the CDR3, the DNA is TGCGCCAGCAGCCGTGGCCGTGCGCAGATCGTTCTCTACGAGCAGTACTTC.

V and J are TRBV4-2 and TRBJ2-3; a possible D gene is TRBD2 (6 bases). Trimming left V 6 bases short and J 4 bases short, with 17 bases between. Germline V lookup: CDR1 LGHNA, CDR2 YNFKEQ. CDR3 length: 15 residues. CDR3 nucleotide sequence: TGTGCCAGCAGTCCCTCCCGGGAGAGATCAGATACGCAGTATTTT. This sequence encodes CASSPSRERSDTQYF.

In the case of this clone: This CDR3 is also generated by other DNA sequences in the sample. The chain combines TRBV27 with TRBJ1-5; 7 positions agree with TRBD1. The CDR3 has 14 residues. Germline CDR1 and CDR2: MNHEY and SMNVEV (reference sequence). With 5 bases clipped from V and 2 bases from J, the junction kept 3 bases outside the gene matches. CDR3 sequence reads: CASSPDRGNQPQHF. The DNA of the CDR3 is TGTGCCAGCAGTCCCGACAGGGGCAATCAGCCCCAGCATTTT.